Below, one T cell receptor (beta chain) is given with its context. Its antigen remains undetermined. Per-nucleotide qualities are absent, and no much larger clonotype sits a single base away. The data were obtained in a study of blood T cell repertoires in COVID-19 (dated by TCRdb to 2020 to 2021). Context from the whole study: Samples from collaborators originated in the United States, Italy and Spain and spanned both the acute and convalescent phases of COVID-19. The prospective study material was composed of cDNA or gDNA derived from T cells, B-cell-depleted T cells, or PBMCs. Subjects who had been exposed to COVID-19, were actively infected with it, or had recovered from it provided the deeply sampled blood TCRbeta repertoires that made up the dataset. A freely available public database, intended as a resource for researchers studying the immune response to SARS-CoV-2, is where the repertoires were released. The samples were drawn from two sources: the first 160 participants of the ongoing ImmuneRACE study, and over 1,000 subjects contributed by 6 global collaborators. A de-identified subject ID, COVID-19 status, age in years and sex were almost always included in the sample metadata. HLA class I and class II types, where available, came from metadata supplied by the sample provider rather than from assay-based typing. Broader findings and caveats from the paper: The amount of clinical and demographic metadata varied by source and participant and was provided uncurated.

Enrolling through a virtual design, the prospective study's participants ranged in age from roughly 18 to 95 years and lived across 20 to 30 United States geographic areas. Cohort assignment in the prospective study relied on participant-reported clinical history from a screening survey and a study questionnaire. Exposed participants had been in contact with someone with a PCR-confirmed or clinician-diagnosed COVID-19 case within 2 weeks of study entry. In the prospective study, whole blood, serum and a nasopharyngeal or oropharyngeal swab were collected from each participant by mobile phlebotomists. Participants in the prospective study had the option to provide additional blood draws and questionnaires over a 2-month period. Before DNA extraction, blood samples from the prospective study were shipped at room temperature or frozen. The immunoSEQ Assay, a bias-controlled multiplex PCR, was used to amplify TCRbeta CDR3 regions from genomic DNA. Per the source publication's procedure: The number of nucleated cells in each sample was estimated from the amplification of reference gene primers within the assay. To quantify the absolute abundance of each unique TCRbeta CDR3 rearrangement, sequence reads were collapsed and filtered. For each sample, productive Simpson clonality was calculated as the square root of Simpson's diversity index across productive rearrangements. TCRdb re-hosts the immuneACCESS table, in-frame sequences only. Its copies lack some clones; in the studies checked, an unresolved V gene accounts for under half of them, and the cause for the rest is not known. The DNA was the basis for D and trimming; V, J and clone size are from that table. The sample table holds 400,000 to 500,000 clones, of which approximately 91% were seen once. 1.4% to 1.5% of the sample is held by the ten biggest clonotypes.

Clipping removes 5 bases from V and 0 bases from J, with 8 as the unmatched junction base count. The CDR3 runs 16 amino acids, cysteine and phenylalanine included. CDR3 DNA is the only sequence kept; it has 48 bases, read in frame from the first base. CDR1 and CDR2 were assigned from the germline V gene as SGHTA and FQGNSA. This TCR was sampled from a woman aged 18-30 years who had been exposed to COVID-19. Sequences were obtained from PBMCs or T cells enriched from blood (not recorded which). The chain couples TRBV7-2 to TRBJ2-7, with TRBD1 matching 9 junction bases. The CDR3 reads as follows: CASSLRTGVLSYEQYF. The DNA sequence is as follows: TGTGCCAGCAGCCTAAGGACAGGGGTCCTCTCCTACGAGCAGTACTTC. Supplemented by the reference TRBV7-2 and TRBJ2-7 proteins around the CDR3, the complete variable domain is GAGVSQSPSNKVTEKGKDVELRCDPISGHTALYWYRQSLGQGLEFLIYFQGNSAPDKSGLPSDRFSAERTGGSVSTLTIQRTQQEDSAVYLCASSLRTGVLSYEQYFGPGTRLTVT.